Below, 2 T cell receptor beta chains from the same sample are listed, as sequenced in a study of blood T cell repertoires in COVID-19. This table comes from immunoSEQ multiplex PCR, and its TCRdb copy is limited to in-frame clones, with some not included. This sample has some 520,000 clones, with roughly 89% found just once. Sequencing used peripheral blood. All receptors derive from a man between 18 and 29 years old with COVID-19, enrolled during active disease.

The rearrangement joins TRBV5-1 to TRBJ2-7, with 7 bases that match TRBD1. The CDR3 runs to 16 residues. The V gene's germline CDR1 is SGHRS and CDR2 YFSETQ. J gave up 4 bases and V 2 bases, and 12 bases lay outside the gene matches. The DNA of the CDR3 is TGCGCCAGCAGCTTACCGGGTGAAGGGGGCGGGTACGAGCAGTACTTC. Residues: CASSLPGEGGGYEQYF.

The chain carries TRBV7-2 and TRBJ2-2, with D maybe TRBD2 (6 bases). This CDR3 contains 15 residues. With 1 base removed from V and 2 bases from J, the gap between germline ends came to 8 bases. CDR1 and CDR2 from the germline V gene are SGHTA and FQGNSA. The CDR3 nucleotides are TGTGCCAGCAGCTTAGGACTAGTCAACACCGGGGAGCTGTTTTTT. Protein: CASSLGLVNTGELFF.